A selection of T cell receptor beta chains follows, all from one sample in a study of cytomegalovirus exposure and HLA in healthy donors. TCRdb keeps only in-frame clones here, not all; method: immunoSEQ multiplex PCR. This table has 100,000 to 150,000 clones, about 85% appearing once. Sequencing was done on a sample of PBMCs. The source is a boy between 10 and 17 years old in good health and CMV-seronegative. Each CDR3 is given with its conserved first and last residue. A D gene is named only where the DNA matches it firmly. The size of a clone is reported for some rows only, either as once, few or many, or as a class for expanded clones.

D gene	clone size	V gene	J gene	CDR3 protein	CDR3 DNA
-	-	TRBV9	TRBJ2-5	CASSVDLKAGTTETQYF	TGTGCCAGCAGCGTAGATTTGAAGGCAGGCACAACGGAGACCCAGTACTTC
TRBD1	-	TRBV28	TRBJ2-7	CASSPGQVRQYEQYF	TGTGCCAGCAGTCCGGGACAGGTGCGTCAATACGAGCAGTACTTC
TRBD1	-	TRBV6-1	TRBJ1-5	CASSDHDRGGGNQPQHF	TGTGCCAGCAGTGACCATGACAGGGGCGGCGGCAATCAGCCCCAGCATTTT
TRBD1	once	TRBV30	TRBJ1-2	CAWGGQSYGYTF	TGTGCCTGGGGGGGACAGAGCTATGGCTACACCTTC
-	-	TRBV7-3	TRBJ2-1	CASSLTATHEQFF	TGTGCCAGCAGCTTAACGGCCACCCATGAGCAGTTCTTC
-	-	TRBV19	TRBJ1-3	CASSPTAVSGNTIYF	TGTGCCAGTAGTCCAACAGCCGTCTCTGGAAACACCATATATTTT
TRBD2	once	TRBV30	TRBJ2-1	CAWSVLRTSGRSAYNEQFF	TGTGCCTGGAGTGTGCTTAGGACTAGCGGGAGGTCCGCCTACAATGAGCAGTTCTTC
-	-	TRBV10-3	TRBJ2-6	CAIKAGAVSGANVLTF	TGTGCCATCAAGGCAGGGGCGGTGTCTGGGGCCAACGTCCTGACTTTC
-	once	TRBV7-2	TRBJ2-7	CASSFDTDSPYEQYF	TGTGCCAGCAGCTTCGACACCGACAGCCCCTACGAGCAGTACTTC
TRBD1	-	TRBV19	TRBJ1-2	CASSTTGKLYGYTF	TGTGCCAGTAGTACGACAGGGAAACTCTATGGCTACACCTTC
TRBD1	once	TRBV13	TRBJ2-5	CASSSNPQGAQETQYF	TGTGCCAGCAGCTCCAACCCACAGGGGGCGCAGGAGACCCAGTACTTC
TRBD1	-	TRBV29-1	TRBJ1-1	CSVQRTGRNTEAFF	TGCAGCGTCCAAAGGACAGGACGAAATACTGAAGCTTTCTTT
-	-	TRBV30	TRBJ1-2	CAWSPFEEGVYGYTF	TGTGCCTGGAGTCCGTTCGAGGAGGGTGTCTATGGCTACACCTTC